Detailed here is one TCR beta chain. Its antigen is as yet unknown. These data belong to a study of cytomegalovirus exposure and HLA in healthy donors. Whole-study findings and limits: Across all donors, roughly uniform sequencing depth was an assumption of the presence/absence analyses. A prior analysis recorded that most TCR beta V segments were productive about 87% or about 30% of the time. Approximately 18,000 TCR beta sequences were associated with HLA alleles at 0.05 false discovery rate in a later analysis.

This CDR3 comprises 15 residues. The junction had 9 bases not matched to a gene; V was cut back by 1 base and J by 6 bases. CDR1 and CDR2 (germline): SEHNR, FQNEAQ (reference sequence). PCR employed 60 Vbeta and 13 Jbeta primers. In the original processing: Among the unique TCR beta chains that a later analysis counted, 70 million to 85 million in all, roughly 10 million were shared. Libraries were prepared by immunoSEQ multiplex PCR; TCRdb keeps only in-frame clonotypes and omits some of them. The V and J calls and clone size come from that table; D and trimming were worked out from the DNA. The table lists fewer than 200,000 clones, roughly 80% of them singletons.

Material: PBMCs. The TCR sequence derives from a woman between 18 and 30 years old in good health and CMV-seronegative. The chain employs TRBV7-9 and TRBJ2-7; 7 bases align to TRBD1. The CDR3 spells CASSLGDRVRSEQYF. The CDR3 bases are TGTGCCAGCAGCTTAGGCGACAGGGTTAGGTCCGAGCAGTACTTC. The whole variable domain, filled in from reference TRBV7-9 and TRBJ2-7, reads DTGVSQNPRHKITKRGQNVTFRCDPISEHNRLYWYRQTLGQGPEFLTYFQNEAQLEKSRLLSDRFSAERPKGSFSTLEIQRTEQGDSAMYLCASSLGDRVRSEQYFGPGTRLTVT.